This entry lists 27 T cell receptor beta chains sequenced from one sample in a study of OX40 agonist ivuxolimab in advanced cancers. This table comes from immunoSEQ multiplex PCR, and its TCRdb copy is limited to in-frame clones, with some not included. This sample has roughly 86,000 clones; about 90% occur once, and the top ten carry 1% to 1.3%. The sample was CD4+ or CD8+ T cells sorted from blood, taken in a trial of the OX40 agonist ivuxolimab. Source of these receptors: an adult with an advanced solid tumor such as melanoma, head and neck, liver or kidney cancer.

The chain carries TRBV5-4 and TRBJ1-1, with no clear D. CDR3 size: 13 residues. CDR1 SGHNT and CDR2 YYREEE come from the germline V gene (reference sequence). The V gene lost 4 bases and the J gene lost 2 bases, with 9 bases spanning the gap. The CDR3 DNA is TGTGCCAGCAGCGCCGGTCAAAACACTGAAGCTTTCTTT. Encoded protein: CASSAGQNTEAFF.

V gene TRBV19 combines with J gene TRBJ1-2, with D perhaps matching TRBD1 (5 bases). The CDR3 length is 12 residues. V gave up 3 bases and J gave up 8 bases, with 10 bases separating them. Germline loops: CDR1 LNHDA, CDR2 SQIVND (reference sequence). The CDR3 sequence is CASSIQGGGYTF. The CDR3 region has the DNA TGTGCCAGTAGTATCCAGGGAGGCGGCTACACCTTC.

This chain joins TRBV15 and TRBJ2-6, with D perhaps TRBD1 (5 bases). V dropped 0 bases and J dropped 3 bases, with 9 bases sitting between them. Germline CDR1 LNHNV, CDR2 YYDKDF (reference sequence). The CDR3 extends over 16 amino acids. The CDR3 spells CATSRETAVGANVLTF. The DNA for the CDR3 is TGTGCCACCAGCAGAGAGACAGCAGTTGGGGCCAACGTCCTGACTTTC.

The CDR3 region has the DNA TGCGCCAGCAGCTGGCAGGGCTATGGCTACACCTTC. Protein: CASSWQGYGYTF. The V gene is TRBV5-1, the J gene TRBJ1-2; D possibly corresponds to TRBD1 (5 bases). Germline loops: CDR1 SGHRS, CDR2 YFSETQ. The CDR3 length is 12 residues. Trimming cost V 3 bases and J 4 bases, with 7 bases left between them.

The chain carries TRBV2 and TRBJ2-5, with 11 positions matching TRBD2. The ends lost 1 base at V and 1 base at J; junction bases unmatched: 5. This CDR3 has 17 residues. The germline V gene has CDR1 SNHLY and CDR2 FYNNEI. The CDR3 DNA reads TGTGCCAGCAGTGAAGGATTAACTAGCGGGAGCCAAGAGACCCAGTACTTC. Translating it yields CASSEGLTSGSQETQYF.

The V gene is TRBV6-5, the J gene TRBJ2-7; 9 bases align to TRBD1. Germline V gene data show CDR1 as MNHEY and CDR2 as SVGAGI. With 4 bases clipped from V and 6 bases from J, the junction kept 7 bases outside the gene matches. The length of the CDR3 is 14 residues. The CDR3 bases are TGTGCCAGCAGTTGGGACAGGGCCCTCCGCGAGCAGTACTTC. This translates into CASSWDRALREQYF.

This chain links TRBV19 with TRBJ2-5; D is unresolved. Trimming pared 4 bases from V and 5 bases from J, leaving 8 bases between. Germline loops: CDR1 LNHDA, CDR2 SQIVND (reference sequence). The CDR3 covers 12 residues. The CDR3 nucleotides are TGTGCCAGTAGTAGCCAGTCTGAGACCCAGTACTTC. Protein: CASSSQSETQYF.

The V call is TRBV27, the J call TRBJ2-3; TRBD2 matches at 7 bases. V gave up 11 bases and J gave up 1 base; unmatched junction bases: 12. Germline values: CDR1 MNHEY, CDR2 SMNVEV (reference sequence). The CDR3 has 15 residues. The CDR3, as DNA: TGTGCCGTACTAGCTGGCGGGAGCCGCACAGATACGCAGTATTTT. It yields the protein CAVLAGGSRTDTQYF.

V gene TRBV7-3 combines with J gene TRBJ2-7; no firm D call. The CDR3 has 12 residues. The germline CDR1 and CDR2 sequences are SGHTA and FQGTGA. V lost 5 bases and J 6 bases, leaving 11 bases between the germline ends. CDR3 in amino acids: CASSENPPEQYF. CDR3 sequence (DNA): TGTGCCAGCAGCGAAAACCCTCCCGAGCAGTACTTC.

This sequence joins TRBV30 and TRBJ2-3; 9 bases agree with TRBD2. This CDR3 comprises 14 residues. Trimming removed 3 bases from V and 7 bases from J; junction bases left unmatched: 8. Germline V gene data show CDR1 as GTSNPN and CDR2 as SVGIG (reference sequence). CDR3 sequence: CAWRGLASSNTQYF. Here the CDR3 DNA reads TGTGCCTGGAGGGGACTAGCCTCGTCCAATACGCAGTATTTT.

The V call is TRBV7-2, the J call TRBJ2-3; 7 bases align to TRBD2. Germline CDR1 reads SGHTA; CDR2 reads FQGNSA. The CDR3 is 15 residues long. With 5 bases clipped from V and 8 bases from J, the junction kept 13 bases outside the gene matches. CDR3 region: CASSGRGAGIGTQYF. CDR3 nucleotide sequence: TGTGCCAGCAGCGGGCGGGGAGCGGGAATAGGTACGCAGTATTTT.

V is TRBV11-3 and J is TRBJ1-3; no clear D. The CDR3 spans 13 residues. Germline lookup yields CDR1 SGHNT and CDR2 YENEEA. Trimming took 2 bases from V and 8 from J, leaving 10 bases between them. CDR3 amino acids: CASSLHLLDTIYF. The CDR3, as DNA: TGTGCCAGCAGCTTACATCTGTTGGACACCATATATTTT.

CDR3 nucleotide sequence: TGTGCCAGCAGTGAAACTTACGAGCAGTACTTC. Amino acid sequence: CASSETYEQYF. The gene calls are TRBV6-1 and TRBJ2-7; D is undetermined. The CDR3 runs 11 residues. With 2 bases removed from V and 4 bases from J, the gap between germline ends came to 3 bases. Germline values: CDR1 MNHNS, CDR2 SASEGT.

Of note for this clone: The same CDR3 also results from other DNA sequences found in this sample. This sequence joins TRBV25-1 and TRBJ1-1; a possible D gene is TRBD1 (5 bases). CDR3 length equals 15 residues. Germline assignment: CDR1 MGHDK and CDR2 SYGVNS. V lost 4 bases and J 4 bases, leaving 16 bases between the germline ends. The CDR3 DNA sequence: TGTGCCAGCAGTGGACTGCTCGGGACCGGCACTGAAGCTTTCTTT. It is translated as CASSGLLGTGTEAFF.

The CDR3, as DNA: TGTGCCAGTAGCCCGCGGGCCCGAGGAGTCGGGGAGCTGTTTTTT. As protein: CASSPRARGVGELFF. The genes are TRBV19 and TRBJ2-2; D possibly corresponds to TRBD2 (5 bases). CDR1 LNHDA and CDR2 SQIVND come from the germline V gene (reference sequence). V was pared by 6 bases and J by 7 bases, with 18 bases between. The CDR3 is made up of 15 amino acids.

This sequence joins TRBV19 and TRBJ2-1; the match to TRBD2 covers 10 bases. J lost 6 bases, V lost 1 base, and 3 bases had no gene match. The length of the CDR3 is 15 residues. Germline V gene data show CDR1 as LNHDA and CDR2 as SQIVND (reference sequence). The CDR3 DNA follows: TGTGCCAGTAGTATAGGGGTAGCGGGAGGCAATGAGCAGTTCTTC. As protein: CASSIGVAGGNEQFF. The full variable domain, in which reference TRBV19 and TRBJ2-1 provide the parts outside the CDR3, is DGGITQSPKYLFRKEGQNVTLSCEQNLNHDAMYWYRQDPGQGLRLIYYSQIVNDFQKGDIAEGYSVSREKKESFPLTVTSAQKNPTAFYLCASSIGVAGGNEQFFGPGTRLTVL.

This sequence joins TRBV7-9 and TRBJ2-1; D remains ambiguous. This CDR3 is 15 amino acids long. V was cut by 5 bases and J by 0 bases, with 11 bases left in between. Germline CDR1 is SEHNR and CDR2 is FQNEAQ (reference sequence). Written as DNA, the CDR3 is TGTGCCAGCAGCCCCACTTTGAGCTCCTACAATGAGCAGTTCTTC. Amino acids: CASSPTLSSYNEQFF.

The genes are TRBV7-9 and TRBJ2-1; 8 bases align to TRBD1. CDR3 length: 17 amino acids. Germline-derived CDR1 and CDR2 are SEHNR and FQNEAQ (reference sequence). V gave up 3 bases and J gave up 4 bases; unmatched junction bases: 11. The CDR3 region has the DNA TGTGCCAGCAGCTTGTCTCTAGCCAGGGGGCCTTACAATGAGCAGTTCTTC. Translating it yields CASSLSLARGPYNEQFF.

The chain links TRBV15 to TRBJ2-2; no firm D call. The CDR3 runs to 17 residues. Germline V lookup: CDR1 LNHNV, CDR2 YYDKDF (reference sequence). The V end lost 1 base, the J end lost 2 bases, and 14 bases lay between the germline ends. CDR3 DNA: TGTGCCACCAGCAGAGGGGCAGGCCGAATCAACACCGGGGAGCTGTTTTTT. It specifies CATSRGAGRINTGELFF. The full variable domain, with the rest looked up from reference TRBV15 and TRBJ2-2, is DAMVIQNPRYQVTQFGKPVTLSCSQTLNHNVMYWYQQKSSQAPKLLFHYYDKDFNNEADTPDNFQSRRPNTSFCFLDIRSPGLGDTAMYLCATSRGAGRINTGELFFGEGSRLTVL.

The gene calls are TRBV14 and TRBJ2-7; 8 nucleotides align to TRBD2. The length of the CDR3 is 15 residues. Per germline, CDR1 SGHDN and CDR2 FVKESK. Losses at the gene ends were 4 bases for V and 0 bases for J; bases not matched to a gene: 5. For the CDR3, the DNA is TGTGCCAGCAGCCTGGGACTAGGTAGCTCCTACGAGCAGTACTTC. This encodes CASSLGLGSSYEQYF.

This chain joins TRBV5-6 and TRBJ2-7; D unresolved. The germline V and J ends were trimmed by 4 bases and 3 bases, with 8 bases remaining between them. CDR1 and CDR2 from the germline V gene are SGHDT and YYEEEE. The CDR3 has 12 residues. The CDR3 coding sequence is TGTGCCAGCAGCACCCTCAGCTACGAGCAGTACTTC. It is translated as CASSTLSYEQYF.

The chain employs TRBV2 and TRBJ2-1; 11 positions match TRBD2. The V gene end was trimmed by 7 bases and the J gene end by 5 bases; junction bases not matched to a gene: 10. This CDR3 is built from 16 residues. The germline gives CDR1 SNHLY, CDR2 FYNNEI. The CDR3 spells CASTPVGTSGHNEQFF. CDR3 coding DNA: TGTGCCAGCACCCCGGTAGGGACTAGCGGACACAATGAGCAGTTCTTC.

Note on this clone: The junction differs from germline at one of its ends, possibly a read error. This rearrangement joins TRBV6-6 to TRBJ1-1; 7 bases agree with TRBD1. The CDR3 extends over 14 amino acids. The germline V gene has CDR1 MNHNY and CDR2 SVGAGI (reference sequence). CDR3 nucleotides: TGTGCCGGCAGTCCACAGGGGAGGAACACTGAAGCTTTCTTT. It codes for CAGSPQGRNTEAFF.

The chain joins TRBV30 to TRBJ1-3; 8 positions agree with TRBD1. Looked up from germline, CDR1 is GTSNPN and CDR2 is SVGIG (reference sequence). Germline trimming cut 6 bases from V and 2 bases from J; bases unmatched to any gene: 3. This CDR3 has 13 residues. CDR3 DNA sequence: TGTGCCTGCAAGGACAGGGCTGGAAACACCATATATTTT. This gives the protein CACKDRAGNTIYF.

This rearrangement joins TRBV7-9 to TRBJ1-1; D gene ambiguous. The germline CDR1 and CDR2 sequences are SEHNR and FQNEAQ (reference sequence). V was shortened by 5 bases and J by 1 base, with 23 bases between the two germline ends. CDR3 length: 18 residues. The CDR3, as DNA: TGTGCCAGCAGCCATATGATGCTGAGGGAGAATTCGAACACTGAAGCTTTCTTT. Residues: CASSHMMLRENSNTEAFF.

The V call is TRBV7-2, the J call TRBJ2-5; no reliable D call. The germline V and J ends were trimmed by 2 bases and 4 bases, with 8 bases remaining between them. The CDR3 is made up of 13 amino acids. Germline CDR1 SGHTA, CDR2 FQGNSA. The CDR3 bases are TGTGCCAGCAGCTTACCTGGGTCAGAGACCCAGTACTTC. This translates into CASSLPGSETQYF. Using reference TRBV7-2 and TRBJ2-5 for the parts outside the CDR3, the full variable domain is GAGVSQSPSNKVTEKGKDVELRCDPISGHTALYWYRQSLGQGLEFLIYFQGNSAPDKSGLPSDRFSAERTGGSVSTLTIQRTQQEDSAVYLCASSLPGSETQYFGPGTRLLVL.

The chain links TRBV5-1 to TRBJ2-5, with D possibly TRBD1 on 6 matching bases. The V end lost 1 base, the J end lost 2 bases, and 9 bases lay between the germline ends. Germline V lookup: CDR1 SGHRS, CDR2 YFSETQ. The CDR3 has 14 residues. DNA of the CDR3: TGCGCCAGCAGCTTGTGGGGGCTTCAAGAGACCCAGTACTTC. Encoded protein: CASSLWGLQETQYF. The full variable domain, with the rest looked up from reference TRBV5-1 and TRBJ2-5, is KAGVTQTPRYLIKTRGQQVTLSCSPISGHRSVSWYQQTPGQGLQFLFEYFSETQRNKGNFPGRFSGRQFSNSRSEMNVSTLELGDSALYLCASSLWGLQETQYFGPGTRLLVL.